These 21 T cell receptor beta chains originate from one sample sequenced in a study of OX40 agonist ivuxolimab in advanced cancers. Clones were sequenced by immunoSEQ multiplex PCR, and TCRdb holds only the in-frame ones, with some missing. Here the sample spans roughly 50,000 clones, about 92% being singletons. Sample: CD4+ or CD8+ T cells sorted from blood, taken in a trial of the OX40 agonist ivuxolimab. These receptors originate from an adult with an advanced solid tumor such as melanoma, head and neck, liver or kidney cancer.

The V and J genes are TRBV4-1 and TRBJ2-7; TRBD2 agrees at 13 bases. J lost 3 bases, V lost 4 bases, and 3 bases had no gene match. The CDR3 extends over 15 amino acids. The germline V gene encodes CDR1 MGHRA and CDR2 YSYEKL. CDR3 sequence: CASSRTSGSVYEQYF. Written as DNA, the CDR3 is TGCGCCAGCAGCCGGACTAGCGGGAGTGTCTACGAGCAGTACTTC.

The genes are TRBV4-1 and TRBJ2-7; the D gene could be TRBD1 or TRBD2 (5 bases each). The V and J ends lost 4 bases and 9 bases respectively, with 19 bases between them. CDR3 size: 14 residues. Germline V gene lookup returns CDR1 MGHRA and CDR2 YSYEKL. This CDR3 is CASSPLVTGDVQYV. The CDR3 DNA is TGCGCCAGCAGCCCCTTGGTAACCGGGGACGTGCAGTACGTC.

CDR3 in DNA: TGTGCCAGCAGCTTGGGGGGGGCGAGATACTATGGCTACACCTTC. Its protein is CASSLGGARYYGYTF. V gene TRBV5-6 combines with J gene TRBJ1-2; a weak D match, TRBD1 (6 bases). Germline CDR1 and CDR2: SGHDT and YYEEEE. V shed 0 bases and J shed 3 bases, with 12 bases lying between them. CDR3 length: 15 amino acids.

The chain recombines TRBV15 with TRBJ1-4; TRBD1 is a possible D gene (5 bases). Deletions cut 0 bases from V and 8 bases from J, with 16 bases between. The germline CDR1 and CDR2 sequences are LNHNV and YYDKDF (reference sequence). This CDR3 has 16 amino acids. Written as DNA, the CDR3 is TGTGCCACCAGCAGAGATCGTCCTTACCGGGGGGAAAAACTGTTTTTT. Residues: CATSRDRPYRGEKLFF.

The J gene is TRBJ2-1, the V gene TRBV5-4; 7 bases match TRBD1. CDR3 size: 14 residues. Germline CDR1 is SGHNT and CDR2 is YYREEE (reference sequence). V lost 4 bases, J lost 5 bases, and 6 bases stayed unmatched. The CDR3 region has the DNA TGTGCCAGCAGCCTTGAGACAGGGCACAATGAGCAGTTCTTC. Translating gives CASSLETGHNEQFF.

The V call is TRBV7-9, the J call TRBJ2-1; 7 nucleotides agree with TRBD1. J was trimmed by 6 bases and V by 3 bases; bases with no gene match: 5. Germline CDR1 and CDR2: SEHNR and FQNEAQ (reference sequence). The CDR3 sequence is 14 residues long. CDR3 in amino acids: CASSLVPGGNEQFF. CDR3 in DNA: TGTGCCAGCAGCTTGGTCCCAGGGGGCAATGAGCAGTTCTTC.

The rearrangement links TRBV6-1 to TRBJ2-3; 10 nucleotides line up with TRBD2. CDR3 size: 15 residues. The germline CDR1 and CDR2 sequences are MNHNS and SASEGT. J gave up 3 bases and V 8 bases, and 8 bases lay outside the gene matches. The CDR3 protein is CASLSGGAETDTQYF. The CDR3, as DNA: TGTGCCAGCTTAAGCGGGGGGGCGGAGACAGATACGCAGTATTTT.

This clone was seen once. The chain recombines TRBV4-1 with TRBJ2-1, with a weak D call TRBD1 (5 bases). From germline, CDR1 is MGHRA and CDR2 YSYEKL. CDR3 size: 14 residues. The ends were cut back, 1 base at V and 10 bases at J, with 14 bases in the middle. The CDR3 region is CASSQAEGHEEQFF. The CDR3 region has the DNA TGCGCCAGCAGCCAAGCTGAAGGACACGAAGAGCAGTTCTTC.

The rearrangement links TRBV11-2 to TRBJ2-5, with TRBD1 as a possible D gene (8 bases). Trimming stripped 3 bases from V and 7 bases from J, with 15 bases between. The CDR3 extends over 14 amino acids. Per the germline V gene, CDR1 is SGHAT and CDR2 is FQNNGV. CDR3 DNA sequence: TGTGCCAGCAGCTTTTACAGGGGGGGTTGGACCCAGTACTTC. Protein: CASSFYRGGWTQYF.

The rearrangement uses TRBV7-6 and TRBJ1-6; D is uncertain. V gave up 5 bases and J gave up 1 base, with 6 bases separating them. CDR3 length: 14 residues. The germline gives CDR1 SGHVS, CDR2 FNYEAQ. CDR3 in DNA: TGTGCCAGCAGCCTCGGTTCCTATAATTCACCCCTCCACTTT. Its protein product is CASSLGSYNSPLHF.

The chain recombines TRBV6-6 with TRBJ2-5; 10 bases align to TRBD1. The end of the DNA is better explained by TRBJ2-7, so the J call may be wrong. CDR3 size: 15 residues. Germline V gives CDR1 MNHNY, CDR2 SVGAGI (reference sequence). As DNA, the CDR3 is TGTGCCAGCAGTTACCCGACAGGGGGCTTTTACGAGCAGTACTTC. Protein sequence: CASSYPTGGFYEQYF.

The chain joins TRBV5-5 to TRBJ1-1; D not resolved. The ends were cut back, 4 bases at V and 4 bases at J, with 11 bases in the middle. From germline, CDR1 is SGHKS and CDR2 YYEKEE (reference sequence). The CDR3 covers 13 residues. The chain's CDR3 is CASSPGWGTEAFF. For the CDR3, the DNA is TGTGCCAGCAGCCCGGGTTGGGGCACTGAAGCTTTCTTT.

The V call is TRBV7-9, the J call TRBJ2-4, with D possibly matching TRBD2 (6 bases). CDR1 and CDR2 from the germline V gene are SEHNR and FQNEAQ (reference sequence). Trimming shortened V by 0 bases and J by 1 base, and 10 bases separated the two germline ends. This CDR3 contains 16 residues. CDR3 amino acids: CASSLATREAKNIQYF. CDR3 nucleotides: TGTGCCAGCAGCTTAGCTACCCGGGAGGCCAAAAACATTCAGTACTTC. Complete variable domain (other parts from reference TRBV7-9 and TRBJ2-4): DTGVSQNPRHKITKRGQNVTFRCDPISEHNRLYWYRQTLGQGPEFLTYFQNEAQLEKSRLLSDRFSAERPKGSFSTLEIQRTEQGDSAMYLCASSLATREAKNIQYFGAGTRLSVL.

The gene calls are TRBV16 and TRBJ1-5, with 7 bases aligning to TRBD1. J gave up 3 bases and V 3 bases, and 2 bases lay outside the gene matches. Germline CDR1 is KGHSY and CDR2 is FQNENV. The CDR3 runs to 14 residues. The CDR3 reads CASSQTGSNQPQHF. The CDR3, as DNA: TGTGCCAGCAGCCAGACAGGGTCCAATCAGCCCCAGCATTTT.

V is TRBV4-1 and J is TRBJ1-1; D is undetermined. This CDR3 is built from 13 residues. The V gene's germline CDR1 is MGHRA and CDR2 YSYEKL. V lost 1 base, J lost 3 bases, and 6 bases lay in between. This CDR3 reads CASSQGSHTEAFF. The CDR3 nucleotides are TGCGCCAGCAGCCAAGGTTCACACACTGAAGCTTTCTTT.

The genes are TRBV21-1 and TRBJ2-7. TRBV21-1 is a recognized pseudogene. The CDR3 loop spans 16 amino acids. The CDR3 loop is CASSDETGTLKDEQYV. CDR3 sequence (DNA): TGTGCCAGCAGCGACGAGACCGGGACCCTCAAGGACGAGCAGTACGTC.

The rearrangement links TRBV6-4 to TRBJ1-1; a weak D match, TRBD1 (5 bases). The V end was cut by 4 bases, the J end by 3 bases, with 9 bases between. The CDR3 is made up of 13 amino acids. CDR1 and CDR2 (germline): MRHNA, SNTAGT. This CDR3 is CASSATGDTEAFF. CDR3 DNA: TGTGCCAGCAGTGCTACAGGAGACACTGAAGCTTTCTTT.

The V call is TRBV27, the J call TRBJ2-1, with TRBD1 matching over 11 bases. From germline, CDR1 is MNHEY and CDR2 SMNVEV (reference sequence). V was clipped by 5 bases and J by 6 bases; unmatched bases: 6. The CDR3 has 15 amino acids. The CDR3 is CASSPGTGGGNEQFF. Written as DNA, the CDR3 is TGTGCCAGCAGTCCTGGGACAGGGGGAGGCAATGAGCAGTTCTTC.

This chain uses TRBV4-1 with TRBJ2-1; TRBD2 matches 11 bases. This CDR3 is built from 16 residues. The V segment lost 0 bases and the J segment 3 bases; nucleotides outside the gene matches: 1. Germline V lookup: CDR1 MGHRA, CDR2 YSYEKL. This CDR3 reads CASSQETSGVYNEQFF. In DNA, the CDR3 is TGCGCCAGCAGCCAAGAGACTAGCGGGGTCTACAATGAGCAGTTCTTC.

The genes are TRBV7-6 and TRBJ2-5, with 7 bases matching TRBD1. The J call may be in error: the DNA end matches TRBJ2-7 better. The CDR3 contains 15 residues. Germline V CDR1 and CDR2: SGHVS, FNYEAQ. The CDR3 spells CASSSSQGEFYEQYF. The CDR3 DNA sequence: TGTGCCAGCAGCTCTAGCCAGGGGGAATTCTACGAGCAGTACTTC.

This clone was observed a single time. This sequence joins TRBV5-1 and TRBJ2-1; D is unresolved. The CDR3 loop spans 12 amino acids. Germline V gene lookup returns CDR1 SGHRS and CDR2 YFSETQ. V lost 2 bases, J lost 9 bases, and 9 bases lay in between. The CDR3 DNA sequence: TGCGCCAGCAGCTTTATCCGAAGTGAGCAGTTCTTC. Its translation: CASSFIRSEQFF.